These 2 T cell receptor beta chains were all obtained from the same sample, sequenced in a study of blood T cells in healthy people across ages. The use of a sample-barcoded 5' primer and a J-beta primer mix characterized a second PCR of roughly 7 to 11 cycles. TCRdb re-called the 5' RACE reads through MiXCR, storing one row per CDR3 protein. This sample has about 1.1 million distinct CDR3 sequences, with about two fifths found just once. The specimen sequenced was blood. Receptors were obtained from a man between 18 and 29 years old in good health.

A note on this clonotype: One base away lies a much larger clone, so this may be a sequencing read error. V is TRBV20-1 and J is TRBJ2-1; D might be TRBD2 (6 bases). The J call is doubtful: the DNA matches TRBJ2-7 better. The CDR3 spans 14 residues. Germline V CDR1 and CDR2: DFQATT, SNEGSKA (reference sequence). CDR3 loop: CSAPRLVNYNEQYF. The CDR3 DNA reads TGCAGTGCACCTCGACTAGTGAACTACAATGAGCAGTACTTC.

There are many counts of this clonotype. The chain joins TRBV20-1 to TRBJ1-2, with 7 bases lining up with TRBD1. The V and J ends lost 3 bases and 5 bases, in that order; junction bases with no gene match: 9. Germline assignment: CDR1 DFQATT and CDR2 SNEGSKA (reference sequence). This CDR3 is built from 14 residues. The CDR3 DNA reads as TGCAGTGCTAGCGGACAGGCAACCCATTATGGCTACACCTTC. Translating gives CSASGQATHYGYTF.